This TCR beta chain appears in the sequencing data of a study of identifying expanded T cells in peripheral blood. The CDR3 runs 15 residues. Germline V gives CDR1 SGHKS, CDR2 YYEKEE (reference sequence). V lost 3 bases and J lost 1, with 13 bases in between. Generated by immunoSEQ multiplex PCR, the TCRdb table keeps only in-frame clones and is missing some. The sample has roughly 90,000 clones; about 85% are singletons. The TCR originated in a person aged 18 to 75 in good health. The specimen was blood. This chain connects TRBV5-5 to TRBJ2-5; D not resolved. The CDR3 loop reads CASSSAPLRQETQYF. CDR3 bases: TGTGCCAGCAGCTCAGCCCCCCTGCGCCAAGAGACCCAGTACTTC.